The text below deals with one T cell receptor (beta chain). Germline-derived CDR1 and CDR2 are GTSNPN and SVGIG (reference sequence). V was pared by 2 bases and J by 2 bases, with 3 bases of the junction left unmatched. This CDR3 is 13 amino acids long. Clones were read by immunoSEQ multiplex PCR, and TCRdb kept only the in-frame ones, dropping some. Of 55,000 to 65,000 clones listed, nearly 80% are singletons. The data were obtained in a study of blood T cell repertoires in COVID-19. The sequence was collected from a human donor in a cohort sampled during active COVID-19. V usage is TRBV30 and J usage is TRBJ2-7; TRBD1 aligns across 7 bases. Sequencing used peripheral blood. The DNA of the CDR3 is TGTGCCTGGAGTCCGGGACAGACCTACGAGCAGTACTTC. Translating gives CAWSPGQTYEQYF.